This is a list of T cell receptor beta chains from one sample in a study of identical twins. TCRdb fed the 5' RACE reads into MiXCR, producing one record per CDR3 protein. The sample lists approximately 890,000 distinct CDR3 sequences, roughly 12% occurring once. These data also featured in a second study, about yellow fever vaccine responses in identical twins.

Specimen: PBMCs. All receptors come from a woman aged 18-35 years in good health. The CDR3 runs from the conserved cysteine through the conserved F or W. The order of the fields is D gene, J gene, V gene, clone size, CDR3 length, CDR3 DNA, CDR3 protein. The D gene is left open where the match is weak. Expanded clones are given a class, and other clones once, few, many or no size at all.

- TRBJ1-1 TRBV6-1 - 14 TGTGCCAGCAGAGAGGGGTTGTTAAACACTGAAGCTTTCTTT CASREGLLNTEAFF
- TRBJ2-2 TRBV7-9 few 15 TGTGCCAGCAGTTCGGAGGACCTCTACACCGGGGAGCTGTTTTTT CASSSEDLYTGELFF
- TRBJ2-7 TRBV11-2 - 14 TGTGCCAGCAATATCGCGACGGGGTCCTACGAGCAGTACTTC CASNIATGSYEQYF
- TRBJ1-1 TRBV27 few 16 TGTGCCAGCAGTCTCCTTCACCCAAAGGAGAACACTGAAGCTTTCTTT CASSLLHPKENTEAFF
- TRBJ2-6 TRBV10-3 - 13 TGTGCCTACAGCAACTCTGGGGCCAACGTCCTGACTTTC CAYSNSGANVLTF
- TRBJ2-1 TRBV9 - 13 TGTGCCAGCAGCGTATATGAGTCCAATGAGCAGTTCTTC CASSVYESNEQFF
TRBD2 TRBJ2-7 TRBV7-2 few 15 TGTGCCAGCAGCCGCGCGGGAGTAGGGCTAAACGAGCAGTACTTC CASSRAGVGLNEQYF
TRBD1 TRBJ1-2 TRBV7-9 few 17 TGTGCCAGCAGCCGGGTGACCGGGACAGCGAGTGTCTATGGCTACACCTTC CASSRVTGTASVYGYTF
TRBD2 TRBJ2-1 TRBV5-1 - 16 TGCGCCAGCAGCATAAAGACTAGCGGGGGTCTCGATGAGCAGTTCTTC CASSIKTSGGLDEQFF
- TRBJ1-4 TRBV12-3/TRBV12-4 few 11 TGTGCCAGCAGTTTTAATGGAAAACTGTTTTTT CASSFNGKLFF
- TRBJ2-3 TRBV29-1 many 14 TGCAGCGTTGTTCCCAAGTCCTCCACAGATACGCAGTATTTT CSVVPKSSTDTQYF
TRBD1 TRBJ2-5 TRBV11-3 - 16 TGTGCCAGCAGCAGATCGGCAGGGGGCAATACGGGGACCCAGTACTTC CASSRSAGGNTGTQYF
TRBD1 TRBJ1-2 TRBV6-4 many 15 TGTGCCAGCAGTGACTCGGCGACAGGGCCATATGGCTACACCTTC CASSDSATGPYGYTF
TRBD1 TRBJ1-1 TRBV11-2 - 14 TGTGCCAGCAGCAGATACAGGGGGGAGACTGAAGCTTTCTTT CASSRYRGETEAFF
TRBD1 TRBJ2-7 TRBV11-1 - 18 TGTGCCAGCAGCCCTAGTGCGGGCAGGGGGCATAACGGCTACGAGCAGTACTTC CASSPSAGRGHNGYEQYF
- TRBJ1-5 TRBV12-3/TRBV12-4 many 17 TGTGCCAGCAGTTCCTTGACGGGGTTTACTAGCAATCAGCCCCAGCATTTT CASSSLTGFTSNQPQHF
- TRBJ2-5 TRBV6-2/TRBV6-3 - 12 TGTGCCAGCAGTTACTTTGGGGAGACCCAGTACTTC CASSYFGETQYF
TRBD1 TRBJ2-7 TRBV28 - 14 TGTGCCAGCAGTCGGACAGGGGGCCCCCACGAGCAGTACTTC CASSRTGGPHEQYF
- TRBJ2-3 TRBV5-6 - 16 TGTGCCAGCAGCTTGCGGCAGGTCGGGCAGGCAGATACGCAGTATTTT CASSLRQVGQADTQYF
TRBD1 TRBJ1-5 TRBV15 - 16 TGTGCCACCAGCAGAGATCGGGACAGACCCAATCAGCCCCAGCATTTT CATSRDRDRPNQPQHF
- TRBJ1-5 TRBV6-5 - 15 TGTGCCAGCAGTTACTCCTGGGGGGGCAATCAGCCCCAGCATTTT CASSYSWGGNQPQHF
- TRBJ2-3 TRBV3-1 - 15 TGTGCCAGCAGCCAAGATTCAGACGGCGGGGATACGCAGTATTTT CASSQDSDGGDTQYF
- TRBJ1-3 TRBV12-3/TRBV12-4 few 12 TGTGCCAGCAGTGTCTACGGAAACACCATATATTTT CASSVYGNTIYF
- TRBJ2-1 TRBV20-1 few 16 TGCAGTGCTAGCGCCGACACCGCCCTTCGGGACAATGAGCAGTTCTTC CSASADTALRDNEQFF
TRBD2 TRBJ2-1 TRBV12-3/TRBV12-4 few 13 TGTGCCAGCGGGGCTAGCGGCCTAATACCGCAGTTCTTC CASGASGLIPQFF
TRBD1 TRBJ2-7 TRBV12-3/TRBV12-4 - 14 TGTGCCAGCAGTAAAACAGGGGCGCCGTACGAGCAGTACTTC CASSKTGAPYEQYF
- TRBJ1-6 TRBV5-1 many 14 TGCGCCAGCAGCTTAAACACGAGAGGTTCACCCCTCCACTTT CASSLNTRGSPLHF